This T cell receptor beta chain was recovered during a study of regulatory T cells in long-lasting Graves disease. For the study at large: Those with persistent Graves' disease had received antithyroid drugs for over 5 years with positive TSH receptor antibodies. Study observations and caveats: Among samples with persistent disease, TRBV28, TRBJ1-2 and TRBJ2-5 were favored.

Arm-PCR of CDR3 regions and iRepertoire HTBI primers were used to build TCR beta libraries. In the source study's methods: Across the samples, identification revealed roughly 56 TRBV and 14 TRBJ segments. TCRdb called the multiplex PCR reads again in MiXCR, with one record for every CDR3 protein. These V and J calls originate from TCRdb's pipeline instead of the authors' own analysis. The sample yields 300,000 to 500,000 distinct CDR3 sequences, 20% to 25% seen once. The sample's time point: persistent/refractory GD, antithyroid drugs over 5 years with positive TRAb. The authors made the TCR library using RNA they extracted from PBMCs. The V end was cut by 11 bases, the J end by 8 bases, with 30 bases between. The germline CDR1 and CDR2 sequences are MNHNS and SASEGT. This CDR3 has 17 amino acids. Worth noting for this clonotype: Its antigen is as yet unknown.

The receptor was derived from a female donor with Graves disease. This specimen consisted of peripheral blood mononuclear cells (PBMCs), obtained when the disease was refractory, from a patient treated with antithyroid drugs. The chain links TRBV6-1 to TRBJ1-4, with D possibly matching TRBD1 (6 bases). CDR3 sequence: CAVGSRTARTDSEKLFF. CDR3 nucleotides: TGTGCCGTCGGGTCCCGGACAGCTCGTACCGACTCGGAAAAACTGTTTTTT.